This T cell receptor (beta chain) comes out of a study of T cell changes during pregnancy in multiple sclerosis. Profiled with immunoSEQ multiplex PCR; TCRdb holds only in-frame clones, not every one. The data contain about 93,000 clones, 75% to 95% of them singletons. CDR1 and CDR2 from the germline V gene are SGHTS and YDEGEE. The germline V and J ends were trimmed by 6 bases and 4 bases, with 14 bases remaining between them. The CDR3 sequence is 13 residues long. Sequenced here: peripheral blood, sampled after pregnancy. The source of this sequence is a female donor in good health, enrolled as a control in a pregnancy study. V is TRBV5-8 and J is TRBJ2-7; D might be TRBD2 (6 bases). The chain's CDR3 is CASINRDSYEQYF. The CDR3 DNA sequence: TGTGCCAGCATTAACCGGGACTCATACGAGCAGTACTTC.